This T cell receptor (beta chain) was found in a study of early T cells in non-severe SARS-CoV-2 infection. Study background: Alpha and beta chains were unpaired, from unsorted whole-blood bulk RNA. Study results and limitations: CD4 and private specificities were missed by VDJdb matching, which favored anti-spike CD8 responses.

This CDR3 contains 16 residues. Germline assignment: CDR1 LGHNA and CDR2 YSLEER. Deletions cut 0 bases from V and 4 bases from J, with 15 bases between. Unique molecular identifiers tagged individual cDNA molecules. TCRdb reanalysed the 5' RACE reads using MiXCR and keeps one entry per CDR3 protein. This sample has around 47,000 distinct CDR3 sequences, with about 10% found just once. This clonotype appeared many times. Its antigen is unknown. What was sequenced was whole blood. V and J are TRBV4-3 and TRBJ2-5, with D hard to call. The receptor was isolated from an adult who was a healthcare worker with PCR-confirmed SARS-CoV-2 infection or an uninfected control (not recorded which). The CDR3 reads CASSQDWGFPGETQYF. As DNA, the CDR3 is TGCGCCAGCAGCCAAGATTGGGGTTTCCCCGGAGAGACCCAGTACTTC.